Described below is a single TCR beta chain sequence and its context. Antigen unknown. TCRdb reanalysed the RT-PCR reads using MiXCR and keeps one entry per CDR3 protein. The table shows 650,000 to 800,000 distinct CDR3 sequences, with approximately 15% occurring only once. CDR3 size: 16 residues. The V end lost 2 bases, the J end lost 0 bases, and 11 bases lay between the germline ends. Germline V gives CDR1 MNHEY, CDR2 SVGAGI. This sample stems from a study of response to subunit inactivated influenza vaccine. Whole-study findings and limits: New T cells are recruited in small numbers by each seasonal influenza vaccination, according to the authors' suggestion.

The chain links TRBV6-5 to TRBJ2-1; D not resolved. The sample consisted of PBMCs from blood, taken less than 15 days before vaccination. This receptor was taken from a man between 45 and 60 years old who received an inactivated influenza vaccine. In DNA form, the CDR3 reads TGTGCCAGCAGTTACGTTGGCCCCAGCTCCTACAATGAGCAGTTCTTC. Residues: CASSYVGPSSYNEQFF.